This TCR beta chain appears in the sequencing data of a study of blood T cell repertoires in COVID-19. The table came from immunoSEQ multiplex PCR; TCRdb's copy has only in-frame clones and leaves some out. The repertoire holds a few hundred thousand clones, with under 85% as singletons. Trimming at V came to 4 bases and at J to 5 bases, leaving 5 bases not matched to a gene. The germline CDR1 and CDR2 sequences are LGHNA and YSLEER. The CDR3 covers 15 residues. This receptor was identified in a human donor with COVID-19, enrolled during active disease. The donor label of this sample is uncertain. The chain has TRBV4-3 and TRBJ1-6; 7 bases are shared with TRBD1. The sequencing sample was made of peripheral blood. The CDR3 is CASSPVRGDNSPLHF. CDR3 in DNA: TGCGCCAGCAGCCCCGTCAGGGGGGATAATTCACCCCTCCACTTT.